The rows below give T cell receptor beta chains drawn from one sample of a study of T-cell reconstitution after alpha-beta-depleted transplantation in children. TCRdb analysed the PCR reads with MiXCR anew, one entry per CDR3 protein. In the table there are 200,000 to 250,000 distinct CDR3 sequences, 9.5% to 15% of which are singletons. The sample in question was PBMCs from the stem cell graft donor, obtained from the stem cell graft. These receptors were obtained from a human donor who donated a stem cell graft to a child with acute lymphoblastic leukemia. The CDR3 runs from the conserved cysteine through the conserved F or W. D genes are given only for firm matches. A clone size is listed for some rows: how often the clone was seen (once, few, many), or a class if it is expanded.

CATSDSGTFRNQPQHF TGTGCCACCAGTGATTCCGGGACATTCCGCAATCAGCCCCAGCATTTT TRBJ1-5 TRBV24-1 many -
CSVEDPQGPLGSGNTIYF TGCAGCGTTGAAGATCCCCAGGGGCCCTTAGGATCCGGAAACACCATATATTTT TRBJ1-3 TRBV29-1 many -
CASTARDRLDSPLHF TGTGCCAGCACCGCCCGGGACAGGTTGGATTCACCCCTCCACTTT TRBJ1-6 TRBV6-5 many TRBD1
CASSYSRNQPQHF TGTGCCAGCAGTTACTCCCGCAATCAGCCCCAGCATTTT TRBJ1-5 TRBV6-2/TRBV6-3 many -
CASSQETGDQPQHF TGCGCCAGCAGCCAAGAGACAGGGGATCAGCCCCAGCATTTT TRBJ1-5 TRBV4-3 - TRBD1
CASSQSAGGGTEAFF TGTGCCAGCAGCCAATCCGCGGGGGGCGGGACTGAAGCTTTCTTT TRBJ1-1 TRBV4-2 many -
CASRQTGGHEQYF TGCGCCAGCAGGCAGACAGGGGGCCACGAGCAGTACTTC TRBJ2-7 TRBV5-1 few TRBD1
CASSSYRDRGNEQFF TGTGCCAGCAGCTCATACCGGGACAGGGGCAATGAGCAGTTCTTC TRBJ2-1 TRBV7-9 many TRBD1
CASRYRDRGNQPQHF TGTGCCAGCAGATACCGCGACAGGGGTAATCAGCCCCAGCATTTT TRBJ1-5 TRBV12-3/TRBV12-4 few TRBD1
CASSPGLPYEQYF TGTGCCAGCAGCCCCGGACTGCCATACGAGCAGTACTTC TRBJ2-7 TRBV12-3/TRBV12-4 many -
CASSVRLAGGNEQFF TGTGCCAGCAGCGTTCGACTAGCGGGCGGCAATGAGCAGTTCTTC TRBJ2-1 TRBV9 many TRBD2
CASTFLEGTDTQYF TGTGCCAGCACCTTTTTGGAGGGCACAGATACGCAGTATTTT TRBJ2-3 TRBV11-2 many -
CSAPQRGGYTDTQYF TGCAGTGCCCCTCAGCGGGGGGGATACACAGATACGCAGTATTTT TRBJ2-3 TRBV20-1 - TRBD2
CASTPAGGKQETQYF TGCGCCAGCACTCCGGCGGGTGGGAAACAAGAGACCCAGTACTTC TRBJ2-5 TRBV5-1 many -
CAWSVLLTGEKLFF TGTGCCTGGAGTGTACTCCTCACGGGTGAAAAACTGTTTTTT TRBJ1-4 TRBV30 - -
CSARGKSNYGYTF TGCAGTGCTAGAGGGAAGTCTAACTATGGCTACACCTTC TRBJ1-2 TRBV20-1 many -
CASSQDRFPGYNTGELFF TGCGCCAGCAGCCAAGATAGGTTCCCGGGATACAACACCGGGGAGCTGTTTTTT TRBJ2-2 TRBV4-1 - -
CASSLSRGNYGYTF TGTGCCAGCAGTTTATCGCGGGGTAACTATGGCTACACCTTC TRBJ1-2 TRBV27 many -
CASSFEGASQFSYGYTF TGTGCCAGCAGCTTCGAGGGGGCTTCCCAATTTTCCTATGGCTACACCTTC TRBJ1-2 TRBV7-9 many TRBD1
CASTQALAYEQYF TGTGCCAGCACCCAAGCTTTAGCCTACGAGCAGTACTTC TRBJ2-7 TRBV11-2 many -
CAISERREETQYF TGTGCCATCAGTGAAAGAAGGGAAGAGACCCAGTACTTC TRBJ2-5 TRBV10-3 many -
CASSSKPLRKQMNTEAFF TGTGCCAGCAGCTCCAAACCCCTCCGGAAGCAAATGAACACTGAAGCTTTCTTT TRBJ1-1 TRBV11-2 - -
CASSWGEKLFF TGTGCCAGCAGTTGGGGAGAAAAACTGTTTTTT TRBJ1-4 TRBV27 many -
CASSPKRVQSFNVVGETQYF TGTGCCAGCAGTCCAAAGAGGGTACAGTCATTCAACGTTGTTGGGGAGACCCAGTACTTC TRBJ2-5 TRBV21-1 - -
CSGNRETEQYF TGCAGCGGGAACAGGGAAACCGAGCAGTACTTC TRBJ2-7 TRBV20-1 many -
CARSPEGNYGYTF TGTGCCAGGAGCCCGGAGGGCAACTATGGCTACACCTTC TRBJ1-2 TRBV4-2 - -
CASSKRGTGEQYF TGTGCCAGCAGCAAAAGGGGGACCGGCGAGCAGTACTTC TRBJ2-7 TRBV21-1 - -
CSVRGPHNQPQHF TGCAGTGTTAGGGGTCCTCACAATCAGCCCCAGCATTTT TRBJ1-5 TRBV20-1 many -
CASSRKGPLRSYNEQFF TGTGCCAGCAGCCGAAAGGGACCGCTCCGCTCCTACAATGAGCAGTTCTTC TRBJ2-1 TRBV3-1 many -
CASSFDAFPTYEQYF TGTGCCAGCAGTTTCGATGCCTTTCCTACCTACGAGCAGTACTTC TRBJ2-7 TRBV27 many -
CASSYGRGYDEQYF TGTGCTTCCTCTTATGGCAGGGGTTACGACGAGCAGTACTTC TRBJ2-7 TRBV19 many -
CASSPPGTGVETQYF TGTGCCAGCAGCCCTCCGGGTACAGGGGTAGAGACCCAGTACTTC TRBJ2-5 TRBV6-1 many TRBD1
CASSFGGTQETQYF TGTGCCAGCAGCTTCGGTGGGACCCAAGAGACCCAGTACTTC TRBJ2-5 TRBV7-2 - -
CSAAPPSGMADTQYF TGCAGTGCAGCACCCCCTAGCGGGATGGCGGATACGCAGTATTTT TRBJ2-3 TRBV20-1 many TRBD2
CASSLGDGETQYF TGCGCCAGCAGCCTAGGGGACGGAGAGACCCAGTACTTC TRBJ2-5 TRBV5-1 many -
CASSQDPQQGSTDTQYF TGCGCCAGCAGCCAAGATCCCCAACAGGGGAGCACAGATACGCAGTATTTT TRBJ2-3 TRBV4-3 - TRBD1
CASSVGDTATNEKLFF TGTGCCAGCAGCGTAGGTGACACCGCAACTAATGAAAAACTGTTTTTT TRBJ1-4 TRBV9 many -
CASRRGLDNQPQHF TGTGCCAGCCGAAGGGGGCTCGACAATCAGCCCCAGCATTTT TRBJ1-5 TRBV6-2/TRBV6-3 many TRBD1
CASSSTGFSYEQYF TGTGCCAGCAGTTCGACAGGGTTCTCCTACGAGCAGTACTTC TRBJ2-7 TRBV6-5 many TRBD1
CASSLSPSGVYEQYF TGTGCCAGCAGCTTGTCCCCTAGCGGAGTCTACGAGCAGTACTTC TRBJ2-7 TRBV5-5 many TRBD2
CASSSGQGDYGYTF TGTGCCAGCAGCTCAGGACAGGGAGACTATGGCTACACCTTC TRBJ1-2 TRBV7-9 many TRBD1